This is a list of T cell receptor beta chains from one sample in a study of T cell responses to AZD1222 COVID-19 vaccine. Libraries were prepared by immunoSEQ multiplex PCR; TCRdb keeps only in-frame clonotypes and omits some of them. The sample yields roughly 99,000 clones, approximately 90% seen once. Here the sequenced sample was peripheral blood, taken 28 days after the second AZD1222 dose. The receptors originated from an adult who received the AZD1222 COVID-19 vaccine. Both conserved end residues are part of each CDR3. A D gene is named only where the DNA matches it firmly. The size of a clone is reported for some rows only, either as once, few or many, or as a class for expanded clones.

V gene: TRBV19
clone size: -
J gene: TRBJ1-5
D gene: -
CDR3 protein: CASRGGGAWDQPQHF
CDR3 DNA: TGTGCCAGTAGAGGCGGGGGCGCATGGGATCAGCCCCAGCATTTT

V gene: TRBV15
clone size: -
J gene: TRBJ2-7
D gene: -
CDR3 protein: CATSRVQSYEQYF
CDR3 DNA: TGTGCCACCAGCAGAGTACAGTCCTACGAGCAGTACTTC

V gene: TRBV5-1
clone size: -
J gene: TRBJ1-1
D gene: TRBD1
CDR3 protein: CASSRQGIDTEAFF
CDR3 DNA: TGCGCCAGCAGCCGACAGGGGATTGACACTGAAGCTTTCTTT

V gene: TRBV6-1
clone size: -
J gene: TRBJ1-6
D gene: -
CDR3 protein: CASSDRPSPLHF
CDR3 DNA: TGTGCCAGCAGTGATCGGCCTTCACCCCTCCACTTT

V gene: TRBV3-1/TRBV3-2
clone size: -
J gene: TRBJ2-7
D gene: -
CDR3 protein: CASSQGTVREQYF
CDR3 DNA: TGTGCCAGCAGCCAAGGGACGGTACGCGAGCAGTACTTC

V gene: TRBV15
clone size: -
J gene: TRBJ1-1
D gene: -
CDR3 protein: CATSREMNTEAFF
CDR3 DNA: TGTGCCACCAGCAGAGAAATGAACACTGAAGCTTTCTTT

V gene: TRBV6-5
clone size: -
J gene: TRBJ2-7
D gene: TRBD1
CDR3 protein: CASSQTGNSYEQYF
CDR3 DNA: TGTGCCAGCAGTCAGACAGGGAACTCCTACGAGCAGTACTTC

V gene: TRBV6-4
clone size: -
J gene: TRBJ2-1
D gene: TRBD2
CDR3 protein: CASSPSGRSYNEQFF
CDR3 DNA: TGTGCCAGCAGTCCTAGCGGGCGCTCCTACAATGAGCAGTTCTTC

V gene: TRBV2
clone size: few
J gene: TRBJ2-1
D gene: -
CDR3 protein: CASTLTAALYNEQFF
CDR3 DNA: TGTGCCAGCACCCTGACAGCCGCTCTCTACAATGAGCAGTTCTTC

V gene: TRBV12-3/TRBV12-4
clone size: -
J gene: TRBJ1-5
D gene: TRBD1
CDR3 protein: CASTGTGNQPQHF
CDR3 DNA: TGTGCCAGCACCGGGACAGGGAATCAGCCCCAGCATTTT

V gene: TRBV19
clone size: -
J gene: TRBJ1-5
D gene: -
CDR3 protein: CASSRRNQPQHF
CDR3 DNA: TGTGCCAGTAGCAGGCGCAATCAGCCCCAGCATTTT

V gene: TRBV20-1
clone size: -
J gene: TRBJ1-2
D gene: -
CDR3 protein: CSASGMYGYTF
CDR3 DNA: TGCAGTGCTTCAGGGATGTACGGCTACACCTTC

V gene: TRBV28
clone size: -
J gene: TRBJ1-1
D gene: -
CDR3 protein: CASCTRGRGTEAFF
CDR3 DNA: TGTGCCAGCTGTACCCGGGGGCGTGGCACTGAAGCTTTCTTT

V gene: TRBV5-8
clone size: -
J gene: TRBJ2-2
D gene: -
CDR3 protein: CASLGGDNSGELFF
CDR3 DNA: TGTGCCAGCTTAGGTGGCGACAATTCCGGGGAGCTGTTTTTT

V gene: TRBV5-1
clone size: -
J gene: TRBJ1-6
D gene: -
CDR3 protein: CASSAGTGNSPLHF
CDR3 DNA: TGCGCCAGCAGCGCCGGGACGGGAAATTCACCCCTCCACTTT

V gene: TRBV30
clone size: -
J gene: TRBJ1-5
D gene: -
CDR3 protein: CAWSRDYSNQPQHF
CDR3 DNA: TGTGCCTGGAGCCGGGATTATAGCAATCAGCCCCAGCATTTT

V gene: TRBV10-3
clone size: -
J gene: TRBJ1-5
D gene: -
CDR3 protein: CAISESGRQFQPQHF
CDR3 DNA: TGTGCCATCAGTGAGTCGGGCAGACAATTTCAGCCCCAGCATTTT

V gene: TRBV19
clone size: -
J gene: TRBJ1-5
D gene: -
CDR3 protein: CASSMGGQRNQPQHF
CDR3 DNA: TGTGCCAGTAGTATGGGAGGACAGAGGAACCAGCCCCAGCATTTT

V gene: TRBV5-4
clone size: once
J gene: TRBJ1-2
D gene: TRBD1
CDR3 protein: CASSTGTETNYGYTF
CDR3 DNA: TGTGCCAGCAGCACCGGGACAGAAACTAACTATGGCTACACCTTC

V gene: TRBV30
clone size: -
J gene: TRBJ1-5
D gene: TRBD1
CDR3 protein: CAWSGERGQQSNQPQHF
CDR3 DNA: TGTGCCTGGAGTGGAGAAAGGGGGCAACAGAGCAATCAGCCCCAGCATTTT

V gene: TRBV30
clone size: -
J gene: TRBJ1-2
D gene: -
CDR3 protein: CAWSAGTLNYGYTF
CDR3 DNA: TGTGCCTGGAGTGCCGGGACTTTAAACTATGGCTACACCTTC

V gene: TRBV6-5
clone size: -
J gene: TRBJ1-6
D gene: -
CDR3 protein: CATLAGEANSPLHF
CDR3 DNA: TGTGCCACTCTAGCAGGGGAGGCTAATTCACCCCTCCACTTT

V gene: TRBV27
clone size: -
J gene: TRBJ2-7
D gene: TRBD1
CDR3 protein: CASSLYGTESYEQYF
CDR3 DNA: TGTGCCAGCAGTTTATATGGGACAGAAAGCTACGAGCAGTACTTC

V gene: TRBV6-1
clone size: -
J gene: TRBJ1-2
D gene: TRBD1
CDR3 protein: CASSEALPGGGYTF
CDR3 DNA: TGTGCCAGCAGTGAAGCGCTTCCAGGGGGTGGCTACACCTTC

V gene: TRBV5-1
clone size: -
J gene: TRBJ2-3
D gene: -
CDR3 protein: CASSLGIAPDTQYF
CDR3 DNA: TGCGCCAGCAGCTTGGGAATAGCACCAGATACGCAGTATTTT

V gene: TRBV5-1
clone size: -
J gene: TRBJ1-4
D gene: -
CDR3 protein: CASSPEFTGGREKLFF
CDR3 DNA: TGCGCCAGCAGCCCCGAATTCACAGGAGGGCGAGAAAAACTGTTTTTT

V gene: TRBV4-3
clone size: -
J gene: TRBJ1-1
D gene: -
CDR3 protein: CASSRGGHDTEAFF
CDR3 DNA: TGCGCCAGCAGCCGAGGGGGTCATGACACTGAAGCTTTCTTT

V gene: TRBV6-5
clone size: few
J gene: TRBJ1-1
D gene: TRBD1
CDR3 protein: CASSYDRVRAEAFF
CDR3 DNA: TGTGCCAGCAGTTACGACAGGGTCAGGGCTGAAGCTTTCTTT

V gene: TRBV4-3
clone size: -
J gene: TRBJ2-1
D gene: TRBD2
CDR3 protein: CASSQALRLAESSYNEQFF
CDR3 DNA: TGCGCCAGCAGCCAAGCTTTGAGACTAGCGGAAAGCTCCTACAATGAGCAGTTCTTC